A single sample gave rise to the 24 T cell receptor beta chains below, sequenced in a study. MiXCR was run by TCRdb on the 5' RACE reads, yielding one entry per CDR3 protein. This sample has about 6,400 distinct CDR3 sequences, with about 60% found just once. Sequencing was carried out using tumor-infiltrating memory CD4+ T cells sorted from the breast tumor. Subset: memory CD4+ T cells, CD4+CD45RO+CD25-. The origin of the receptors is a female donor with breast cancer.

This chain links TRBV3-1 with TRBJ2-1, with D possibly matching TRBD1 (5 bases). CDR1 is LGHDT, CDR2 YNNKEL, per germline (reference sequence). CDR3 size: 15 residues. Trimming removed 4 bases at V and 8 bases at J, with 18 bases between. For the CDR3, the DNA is TGTGCCAGCAGCCCAACGTCACAGGTTTTCCATGAGCAGTTCTTC. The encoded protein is CASSPTSQVFHEQFF.

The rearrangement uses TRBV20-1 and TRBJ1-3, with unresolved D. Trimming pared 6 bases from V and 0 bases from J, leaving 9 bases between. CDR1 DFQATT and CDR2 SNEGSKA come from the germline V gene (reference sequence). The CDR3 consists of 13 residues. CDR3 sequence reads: CSAARGSGNTIYF. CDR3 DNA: TGCAGTGCAGCCCGCGGCTCTGGAAACACCATATATTTT.

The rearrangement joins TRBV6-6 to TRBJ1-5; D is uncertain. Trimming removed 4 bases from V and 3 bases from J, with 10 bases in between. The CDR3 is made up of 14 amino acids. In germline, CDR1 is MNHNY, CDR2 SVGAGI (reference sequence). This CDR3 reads CASSLILDNQPQHF. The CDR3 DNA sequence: TGTGCCAGCAGTTTAATTTTGGACAATCAGCCCCAGCATTTT.

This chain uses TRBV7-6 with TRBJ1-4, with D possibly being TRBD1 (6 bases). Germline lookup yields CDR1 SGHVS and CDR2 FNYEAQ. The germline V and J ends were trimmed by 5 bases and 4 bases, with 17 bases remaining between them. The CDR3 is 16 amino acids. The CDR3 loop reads CASSRNIQGFNEKLFF. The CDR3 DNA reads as TGTGCCAGCAGCAGAAATATCCAGGGGTTTAATGAAAAACTGTTTTTT.

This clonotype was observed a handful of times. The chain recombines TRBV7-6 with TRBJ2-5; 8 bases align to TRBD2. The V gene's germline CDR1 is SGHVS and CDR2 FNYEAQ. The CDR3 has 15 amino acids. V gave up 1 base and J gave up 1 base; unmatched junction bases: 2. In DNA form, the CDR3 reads TGTGCCAGCAGCTTAGGAACTAGCGGCCAAGAGACCCAGTACTTC. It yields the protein CASSLGTSGQETQYF.

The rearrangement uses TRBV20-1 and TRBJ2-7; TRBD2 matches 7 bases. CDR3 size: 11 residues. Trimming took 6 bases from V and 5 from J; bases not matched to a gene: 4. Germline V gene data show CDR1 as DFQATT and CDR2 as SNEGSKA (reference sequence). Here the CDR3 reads CSAERDHEQYF. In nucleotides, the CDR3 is TGCAGTGCGGAGCGGGACCACGAGCAGTACTTC.

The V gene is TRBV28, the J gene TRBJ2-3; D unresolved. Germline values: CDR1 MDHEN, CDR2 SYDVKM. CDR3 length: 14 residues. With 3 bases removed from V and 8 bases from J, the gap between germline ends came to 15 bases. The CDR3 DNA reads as TGTGCCAGCAGTTTGTATAGGGCCCAAGCTACGCAGTATTTT. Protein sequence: CASSLYRAQATQYF.

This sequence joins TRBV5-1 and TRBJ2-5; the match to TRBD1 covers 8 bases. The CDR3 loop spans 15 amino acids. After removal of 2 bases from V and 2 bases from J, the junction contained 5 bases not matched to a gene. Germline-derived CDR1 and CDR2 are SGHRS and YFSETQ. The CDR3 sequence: CASSFDRGPQETQYF. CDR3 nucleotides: TGCGCCAGCAGCTTCGACAGGGGCCCTCAAGAGACCCAGTACTTC.

This CDR3 reads CSARDLAAYSPLHF. CDR3 sequence (DNA): TGCAGTGCTAGAGATCTCGCAGCTTATTCACCCCTCCACTTT. The chain combines TRBV20-1 with TRBJ1-6; D is unresolved. CDR1 and CDR2 from the germline V gene are DFQATT and SNEGSKA (reference sequence). The CDR3 spans 14 residues. Trimming left V 0 bases short and J 8 bases short, with 11 bases between.

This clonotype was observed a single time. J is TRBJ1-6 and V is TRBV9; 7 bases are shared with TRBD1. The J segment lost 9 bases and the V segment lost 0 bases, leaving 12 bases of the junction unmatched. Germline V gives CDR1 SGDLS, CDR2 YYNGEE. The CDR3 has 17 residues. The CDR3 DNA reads TGTGCCAGCAGCGTAGCTGCGACAGGACAGGACGGTTCACCCCTCCACTTT. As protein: CASSVAATGQDGSPLHF.

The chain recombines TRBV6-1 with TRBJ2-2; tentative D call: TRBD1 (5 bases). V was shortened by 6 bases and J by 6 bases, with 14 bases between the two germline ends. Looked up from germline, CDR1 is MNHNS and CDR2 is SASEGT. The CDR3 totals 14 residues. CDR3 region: CASRNKLGPGELFF. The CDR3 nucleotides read TGTGCCAGCAGGAATAAACTGGGGCCCGGGGAGCTGTTTTTT.

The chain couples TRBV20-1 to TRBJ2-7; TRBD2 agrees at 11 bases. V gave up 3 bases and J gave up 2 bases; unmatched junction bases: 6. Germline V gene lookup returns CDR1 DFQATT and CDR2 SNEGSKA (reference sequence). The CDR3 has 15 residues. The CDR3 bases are TGCAGTGCTAGTCGACTAGCGGGACAGACCTACGAGCAGTACTTC. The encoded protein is CSASRLAGQTYEQYF.

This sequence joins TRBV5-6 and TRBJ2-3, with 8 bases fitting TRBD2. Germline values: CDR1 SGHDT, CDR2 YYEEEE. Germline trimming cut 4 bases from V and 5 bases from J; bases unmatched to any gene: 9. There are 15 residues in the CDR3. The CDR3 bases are TGTGCCAGCAGCCCAAACGGGGGGGCCGAAGATACGCAGTATTTT. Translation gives CASSPNGGAEDTQYF.

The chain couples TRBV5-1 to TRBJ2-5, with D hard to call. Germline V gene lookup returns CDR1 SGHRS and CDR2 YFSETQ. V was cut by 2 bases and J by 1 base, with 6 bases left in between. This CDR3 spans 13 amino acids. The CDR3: CASSFAVQETQYF. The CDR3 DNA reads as TGCGCCAGCAGCTTCGCAGTCCAAGAGACCCAGTACTTC.

As DNA, the CDR3 is TGCGCCAGCAGCCTGGGACTAGCGGAGGCCTACGAGCAGTACTTC. The encoded protein is CASSLGLAEAYEQYF. This rearrangement joins TRBV5-1 to TRBJ2-7; 11 nucleotides align to TRBD2. The V gene's germline CDR1 is SGHRS and CDR2 YFSETQ. The CDR3 consists of 15 residues. J was trimmed by 2 bases and V by 4 bases; bases with no gene match: 5.

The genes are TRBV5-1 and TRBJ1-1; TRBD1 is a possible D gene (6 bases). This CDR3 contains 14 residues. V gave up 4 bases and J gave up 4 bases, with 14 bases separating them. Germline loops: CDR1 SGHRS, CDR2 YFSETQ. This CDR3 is CASSGDTKGTEAFF. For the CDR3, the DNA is TGCGCCAGCAGCGGGGACACCAAGGGCACTGAAGCTTTCTTT.

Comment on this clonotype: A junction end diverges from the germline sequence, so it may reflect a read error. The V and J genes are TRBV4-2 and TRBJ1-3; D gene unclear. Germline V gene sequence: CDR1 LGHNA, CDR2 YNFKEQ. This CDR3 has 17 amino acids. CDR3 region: CASSQDLGSGSANTIYF. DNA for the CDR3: TGCGCCAGCAGCCAAGACTTGGGTTCAGGATCTGCAAACACCATATATTTT.

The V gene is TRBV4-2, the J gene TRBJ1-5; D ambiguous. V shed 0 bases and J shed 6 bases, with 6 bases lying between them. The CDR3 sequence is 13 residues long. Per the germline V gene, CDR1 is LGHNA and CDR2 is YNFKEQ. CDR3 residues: CASSQDHGQPQHF. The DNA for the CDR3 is TGTGCCAGCAGCCAAGATCATGGTCAGCCCCAGCATTTT.

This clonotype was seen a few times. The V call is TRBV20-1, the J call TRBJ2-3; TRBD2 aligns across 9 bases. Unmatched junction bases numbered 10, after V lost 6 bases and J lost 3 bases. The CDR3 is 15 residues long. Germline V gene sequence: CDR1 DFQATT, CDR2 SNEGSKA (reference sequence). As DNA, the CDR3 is TGCAGTGCAGTAGCGGGAGAGACACTGACAGATACGCAGTATTTT. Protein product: CSAVAGETLTDTQYF.

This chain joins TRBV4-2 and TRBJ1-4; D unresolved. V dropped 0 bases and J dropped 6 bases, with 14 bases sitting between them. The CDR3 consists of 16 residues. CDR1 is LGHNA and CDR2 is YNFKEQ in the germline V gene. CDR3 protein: CASSQDLAGFDEKLFF. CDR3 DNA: TGTGCCAGCAGCCAAGATTTAGCAGGCTTCGATGAAAAACTGTTTTTT.

The CDR3 region has the DNA TGCAGTGCTGTGGGGCCCTCGGGGGACACCATATATTTT. The encoded protein is CSAVGPSGDTIYF. The chain links TRBV20-1 to TRBJ1-3, with a tentative D call TRBD1 (5 bases). This CDR3 is 13 amino acids long. Germline V lookup: CDR1 DFQATT, CDR2 SNEGSKA (reference sequence). The V and J ends lost 5 bases and 8 bases respectively, with 16 bases between them.

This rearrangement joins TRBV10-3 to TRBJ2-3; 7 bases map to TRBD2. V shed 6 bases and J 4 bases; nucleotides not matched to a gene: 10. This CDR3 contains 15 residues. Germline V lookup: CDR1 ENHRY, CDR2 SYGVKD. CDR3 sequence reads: CAIRSTSDRADTQYF. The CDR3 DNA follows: TGTGCCATCAGGTCCACTAGCGATCGGGCAGATACGCAGTATTTT.

The chain's CDR3 is CASSSPLGTEAFF. For the CDR3, the DNA is TGTGCCAGCAGTTCTCCATTAGGCACTGAAGCTTTCTTT. The V call is TRBV25-1, the J call TRBJ1-1; D gene unclear. Germline CDR1 is MGHDK and CDR2 is SYGVNS. The CDR3 extends over 13 amino acids. The V gene lost 5 bases and the J gene lost 4 bases, with 11 bases spanning the gap.

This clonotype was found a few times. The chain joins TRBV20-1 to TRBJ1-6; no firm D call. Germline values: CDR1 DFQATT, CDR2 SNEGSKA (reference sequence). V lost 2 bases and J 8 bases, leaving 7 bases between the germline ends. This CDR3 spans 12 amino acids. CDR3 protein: CSARIYDSPLHF. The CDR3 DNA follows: TGCAGTGCTAGAATTTACGATTCACCCCTCCACTTT.